These 13 T cell receptor beta chains share one sample of origin, sequenced in a study of shared clonotypes between healthy human individuals. Produced via immunoSEQ multiplex PCR; TCRdb's table is partial and in-frame only. The table lists 780,000 or so clones, over 55% of them singletons. What was sequenced was memory CD4+ T cells sorted from blood. Subset given: CD45RA-negative fraction. The receptors derive from a young woman in good health.

V usage is TRBV30 and J usage is TRBJ2-5; D unclear. The V gene's germline CDR1 is GTSNPN and CDR2 SVGIG (reference sequence). This CDR3 comprises 12 residues. The V end lost 2 bases, the J end lost 2 bases, and 6 bases lay between the germline ends. The CDR3 nucleotides read TGTGCCTGGAGTCCCCAGCAAGAGACCCAGTACTTC. Translation: CAWSPQQETQYF. Drawing the rest from reference TRBV30 and TRBJ2-5, the complete variable domain is SQTIHQWPATLVQPVGSPLSLECTVEGTSNPNLYWYRQAAGRGLQLLFYSVGIGQISSEVPQNLSASRPQDRQFILSSKKLLLSDSGFYLCAWSPQQETQYFGPGTRLLVL.

The chain is built from TRBV5-1 and TRBJ2-5; D call uncertain. The CDR3 runs 15 residues. Germline assignment: CDR1 SGHRS and CDR2 YFSETQ. V was pared by 0 bases and J by 5 bases, with 14 bases between. CDR3 in amino acids: CASSLALRVGETQYF. As DNA, the CDR3 is TGCGCCAGCAGCTTGGCCTTAAGGGTTGGGGAGACCCAGTACTTC.

The sample holds one count of this clone. The rearrangement links TRBV27 to TRBJ2-1; 9 nucleotides match TRBD2. Germline-derived CDR1 and CDR2 are MNHEY and SMNVEV (reference sequence). V lost 8 bases, J lost 4 bases, and 9 bases stayed unmatched. The CDR3 is 15 residues long. The CDR3 spells CASRPAGGTYNEQFF. CDR3 nucleotide sequence: TGTGCCAGCCGCCCAGCGGGAGGTACTTACAATGAGCAGTTCTTC.

The genes are TRBV4-1 and TRBJ2-2; D perhaps matches TRBD1 (5 bases). The CDR3 totals 16 residues. V was trimmed by 1 base and J by 5 bases, leaving 14 bases between them. CDR1 and CDR2 from the germline V gene are MGHRA and YSYEKL. DNA of the CDR3: TGCGCCAGCAGCCAAGGGCGAGCAAAGGGGACCGGGGAGCTGTTTTTT. Amino acid sequence: CASSQGRAKGTGELFF.

V usage is TRBV19 and J usage is TRBJ2-5, with D uncertain. The germline V gene has CDR1 LNHDA and CDR2 SQIVND (reference sequence). The CDR3 runs to 12 residues. The V end lost 6 bases, the J end lost 4 bases, and 9 bases lay between the germline ends. Written as DNA, the CDR3 is TGTGCCAGTAGGTCCCCGGGAGAGACCCAGTACTTC. Translation gives CASRSPGETQYF. Together with reference TRBV19 and TRBJ2-5, the CDR3 gives the full variable domain: DGGITQSPKYLFRKEGQNVTLSCEQNLNHDAMYWYRQDPGQGLRLIYYSQIVNDFQKGDIAEGYSVSREKKESFPLTVTSAQKNPTAFYLCASRSPGETQYFGPGTRLLVL.

This clone appeared a single time. The chain recombines TRBV18 with TRBJ2-2; 10 bases line up with TRBD2. There are 18 residues in the CDR3. Germline V lookup: CDR1 KGHSH, CDR2 LQKENI. V was clipped by 1 base and J by 3 bases; unmatched bases: 8. The CDR3 protein is CASSPRPPTSGDTGELFF. CDR3 nucleotides: TGTGCCAGCTCACCACGACCACCCACTAGCGGGGACACCGGGGAGCTGTTTTTT.

V is TRBV7-8 and J is TRBJ2-2; 7 bases are shared with TRBD2. This CDR3 spans 18 amino acids. V lost 2 bases to trimming and J lost 13 bases; unmatched junction nucleotides: 22. The germline V gene has CDR1 SGHVS and CDR2 FQNEAQ. CDR3 loop: CASSLRVSSGSFTGALFF. The CDR3 coding sequence is TGTGCCAGCAGCTTACGGGTCTCTAGCGGTTCCTTCACCGGCGCGCTGTTTTTT.

Comment on this clone: Different DNA sequences within this sample yield the same CDR3. The chain carries TRBV28 and TRBJ2-5; D is uncertain. Germline-derived CDR1 and CDR2 are MDHEN and SYDVKM. V was shortened by 4 bases and J by 1 base, with 7 bases between the two germline ends. The CDR3 runs 13 residues. DNA of the CDR3: TGTGCCAGCAGTTCATCATCCCAAGAGACCCAGTACTTC. Translated: CASSSSSQETQYF.

The V call is TRBV20-1, the J call TRBJ2-5; D is undetermined. V lost 4 bases, J lost 3 bases, and 3 bases lay in between. The germline CDR1 and CDR2 sequences are DFQATT and SNEGSKA (reference sequence). The CDR3 has 10 residues. CDR3 nucleotides: TGCAGTGCTAATAAAGAGACCCAGTACTTC. Translation: CSANKETQYF.

The chain is built from TRBV7-9 and TRBJ2-1; TRBD2 agrees at 8 bases. Germline CDR1 and CDR2: SEHNR and FQNEAQ (reference sequence). The V and J ends lost 8 bases and 12 bases, in that order; junction bases with no gene match: 27. The CDR3 totals 18 residues. The CDR3 DNA sequence: TGTGCCAGCGTTAGCCGTCGTGGGGTCGAGCGGGAGACCCTTGGGCAGTTCTTC. Translating it yields CASVSRRGVERETLGQFF.

The rearrangement uses TRBV10-3 and TRBJ2-2, with D uncertain. Looked up from germline, CDR1 is ENHRY and CDR2 is SYGVKD. Deletions cut 11 bases from V and 1 base from J, with 14 bases between. CDR3 size: 14 residues. The CDR3 DNA is TGTGCCCTTAACAGCAATCTGAACACCGGGGAGCTGTTTTTT. Its translation: CALNSNLNTGELFF.

The V call is TRBV6-6, the J call TRBJ1-2; D gene unclear. Germline V gives CDR1 MNHNY, CDR2 SVGAGI (reference sequence). The CDR3 has 12 residues. Trimming removed 5 bases from V and 8 bases from J, with 12 bases in between. The CDR3 sequence is CASSPARRGYTF. The CDR3 DNA reads as TGTGCCAGCAGTCCGGCCCGACGGGGCTACACCTTC.

This rearrangement joins TRBV20-1 to TRBJ1-1, with TRBD1 matching 8 bases. Looked up from germline, CDR1 is DFQATT and CDR2 is SNEGSKA (reference sequence). V shed 5 bases and J 10 bases; nucleotides not matched to a gene: 6. There are 11 residues in the CDR3. CDR3 region: CSAYPGQVAFF. For the CDR3, the DNA is TGCAGTGCTTATCCGGGACAGGTAGCTTTCTTT.